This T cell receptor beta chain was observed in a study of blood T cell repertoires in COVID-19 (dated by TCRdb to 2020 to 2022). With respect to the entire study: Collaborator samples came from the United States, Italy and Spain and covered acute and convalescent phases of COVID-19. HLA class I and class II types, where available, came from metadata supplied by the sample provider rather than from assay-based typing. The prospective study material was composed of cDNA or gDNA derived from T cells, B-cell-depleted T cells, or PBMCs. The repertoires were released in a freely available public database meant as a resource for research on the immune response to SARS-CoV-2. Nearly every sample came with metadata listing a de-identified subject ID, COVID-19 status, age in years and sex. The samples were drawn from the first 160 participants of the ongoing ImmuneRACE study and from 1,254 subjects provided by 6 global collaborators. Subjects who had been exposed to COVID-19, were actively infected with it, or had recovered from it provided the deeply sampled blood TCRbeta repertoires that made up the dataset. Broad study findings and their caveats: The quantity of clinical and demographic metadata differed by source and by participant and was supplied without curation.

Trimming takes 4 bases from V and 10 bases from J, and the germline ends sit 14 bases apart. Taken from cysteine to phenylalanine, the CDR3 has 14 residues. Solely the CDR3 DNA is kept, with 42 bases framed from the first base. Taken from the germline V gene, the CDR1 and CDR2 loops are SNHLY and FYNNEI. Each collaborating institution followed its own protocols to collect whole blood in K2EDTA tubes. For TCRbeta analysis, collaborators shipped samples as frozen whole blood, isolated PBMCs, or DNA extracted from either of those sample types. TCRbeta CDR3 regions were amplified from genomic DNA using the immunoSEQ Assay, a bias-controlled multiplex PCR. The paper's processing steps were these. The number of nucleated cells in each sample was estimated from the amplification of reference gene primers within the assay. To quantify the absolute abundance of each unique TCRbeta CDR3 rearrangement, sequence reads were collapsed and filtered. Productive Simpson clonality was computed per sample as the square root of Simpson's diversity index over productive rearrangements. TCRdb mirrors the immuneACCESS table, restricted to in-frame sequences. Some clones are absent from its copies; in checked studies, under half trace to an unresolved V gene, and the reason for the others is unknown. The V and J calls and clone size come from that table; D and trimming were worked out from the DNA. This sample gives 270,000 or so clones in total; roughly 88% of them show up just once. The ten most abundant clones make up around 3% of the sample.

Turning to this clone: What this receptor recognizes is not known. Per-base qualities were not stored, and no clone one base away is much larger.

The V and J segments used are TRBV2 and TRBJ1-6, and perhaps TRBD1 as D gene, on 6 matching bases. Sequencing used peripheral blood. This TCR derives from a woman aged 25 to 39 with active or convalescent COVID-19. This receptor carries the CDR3 CASSVTGPGSPLHF. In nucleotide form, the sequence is TGTGCCAGCAGTGTGACAGGCCCGGGCTCACCCCTCCACTTT.